Given below is one T cell receptor beta chain in context. Antigen: not known. TCRdb keeps only in-frame clones here, not all; method: immunoSEQ multiplex PCR. The repertoire holds roughly 36,000 clones, with roughly a third as singletons. This specimen comes from a study of sequential checkpoint blockade in melanoma. Study details: Arm A got nivolumab then ipilimumab; arm B the reverse, 1:1. DNA from 70 to 95 pretreatment tumor samples underwent TCRβ immunosequencing. After nivolumab or ipilimumab alone, about 22 patients had week-13 rebiopsies.

Treatment of the sample: randomized to nivolumab then ipilimumab (arm A) or the reverse (arm B). General study findings and limits: Rising tumor T-cell fraction and clonality meant about 30 times likelier benefit.

With 3 bases removed from V and 1 base from J, the gap between germline ends came to 10 bases. The CDR3 has 15 residues. Per germline, CDR1 MDHEN and CDR2 SYDVKM. This receptor was obtained from a human donor with melanoma. This specimen was tumor tissue (inferred from file names), taken from a patient given nivolumab and ipilimumab in sequence. The genes are TRBV28 and TRBJ1-5; D possibly corresponds to TRBD1 (5 bases). The CDR3 DNA is TGTGCCAGCAGTTTCCCAGGGATAAGCAATCAGCCCCAGCATTTT. Protein product: CASSFPGISNQPQHF.